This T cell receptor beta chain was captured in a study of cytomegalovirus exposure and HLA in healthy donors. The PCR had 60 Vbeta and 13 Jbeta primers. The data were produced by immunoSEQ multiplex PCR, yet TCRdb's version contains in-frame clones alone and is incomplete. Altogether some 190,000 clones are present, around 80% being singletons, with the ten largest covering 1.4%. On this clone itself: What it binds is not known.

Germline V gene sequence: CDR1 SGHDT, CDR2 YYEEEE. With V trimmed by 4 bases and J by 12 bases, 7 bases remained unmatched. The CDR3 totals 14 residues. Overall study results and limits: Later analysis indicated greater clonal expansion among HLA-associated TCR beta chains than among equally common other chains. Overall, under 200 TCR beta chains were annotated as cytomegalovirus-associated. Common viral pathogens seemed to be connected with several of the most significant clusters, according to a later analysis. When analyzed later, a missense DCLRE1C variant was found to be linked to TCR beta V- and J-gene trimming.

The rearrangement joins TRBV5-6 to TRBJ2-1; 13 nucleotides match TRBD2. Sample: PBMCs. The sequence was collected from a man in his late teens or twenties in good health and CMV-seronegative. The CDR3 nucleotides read TGTGCCAGCAGCCCCCGACTAGCGGGGGGTGGGCAGTTCTTC. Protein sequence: CASSPRLAGGGQFF. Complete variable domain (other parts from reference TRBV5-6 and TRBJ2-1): DAGVTQSPTHLIKTRGQQVTLRCSPKSGHDTVSWYQQALGQGPQFIFQYYEEEERQRGNFPDRFSGHQFPNYSSELNVNALLLGDSALYLCASSPRLAGGGQFFGPGTRLTVL.